This T cell receptor (beta chain) was observed in a study of T cell repertoires in cytomegalovirus infection. Turning to the study itself: Indicated by public TCR beta signatures were CMV infection and matching HLA type.

The germline V and J ends were trimmed by 5 bases and 6 bases, with 24 bases remaining between them. CDR3 length equals 17 residues. Germline CDR1 and CDR2: SGHNT and YYREEE (reference sequence). Study-wide results and limits: HLA-C-restricted CMV clonotypes gave the most frequent clonotype in two of eight donors. Based on cumulative public TCR beta family frequency, carriers of CMV plus the relevant HLA were identified.

TCRdb ran MiXCR on the reads and lists one entry per CDR3 protein. Seen here are over 300,000 distinct CDR3 sequences, roughly 15% observed once, and the top ten hold around 13%. In regard to this clonotype: Its antigen is still unknown.

The origin of this receptor is a human donor in good health (CMV status not recorded). Some clones in this sample may be carry-over from other donors' samples. The specimen was PBMCs. J is TRBJ2-1 and V is TRBV5-4, with a weak D call TRBD1 (6 bases). CDR3 sequence: CASRGEQGRGSGNEQFF. As DNA, the CDR3 is TGTGCCAGCAGGGGCGAACAGGGTAGGGGTTCCGGCAATGAGCAGTTCTTC.